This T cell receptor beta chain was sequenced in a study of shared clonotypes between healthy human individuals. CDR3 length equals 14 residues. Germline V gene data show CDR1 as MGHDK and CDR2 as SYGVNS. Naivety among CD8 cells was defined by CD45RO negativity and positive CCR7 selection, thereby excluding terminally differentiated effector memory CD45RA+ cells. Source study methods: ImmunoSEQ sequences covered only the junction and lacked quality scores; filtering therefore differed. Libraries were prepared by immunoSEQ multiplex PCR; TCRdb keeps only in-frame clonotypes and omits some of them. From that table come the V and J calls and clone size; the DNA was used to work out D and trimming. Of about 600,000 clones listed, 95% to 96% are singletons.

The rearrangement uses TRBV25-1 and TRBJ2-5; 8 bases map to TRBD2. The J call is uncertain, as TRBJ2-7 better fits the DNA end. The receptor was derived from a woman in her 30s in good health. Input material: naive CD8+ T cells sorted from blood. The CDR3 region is CASSEFSGAYEQYF. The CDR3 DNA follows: TGTGCCAGCAGTGAATTTAGCGGGGCCTACGAGCAGTACTTC.